This T cell receptor beta chain comes out of a study of blood T cell repertoires in COVID-19. The CDR3 runs 13 residues. Deletions cut 5 bases from V and 4 bases from J, with 11 bases between. Method: immunoSEQ multiplex PCR; TCRdb's copy keeps in-frame clones and lacks some. The profile shows about 190,000 clones, approximately 90% of them singletons. The chain is built from TRBV12-3 or TRBV12-4 and TRBJ1-1, with D perhaps matching TRBD1 (6 bases). This TCR came from a man between 65 and 79 years old with active or convalescent COVID-19. Material for sequencing was peripheral blood. DNA of the CDR3: TGTGCCAGCAGTAAACAGGGTTTCACTGAAGCTTTCTTT. This translates into CASSKQGFTEAFF.